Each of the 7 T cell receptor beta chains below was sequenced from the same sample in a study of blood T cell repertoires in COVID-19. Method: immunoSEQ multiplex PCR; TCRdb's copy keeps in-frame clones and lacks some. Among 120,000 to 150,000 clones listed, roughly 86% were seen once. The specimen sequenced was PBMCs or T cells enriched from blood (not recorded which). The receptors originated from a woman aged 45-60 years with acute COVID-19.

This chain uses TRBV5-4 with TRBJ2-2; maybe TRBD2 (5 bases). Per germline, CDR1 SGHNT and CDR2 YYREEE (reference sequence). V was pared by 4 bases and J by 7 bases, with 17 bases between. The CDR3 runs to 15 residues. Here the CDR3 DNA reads TGTGCCAGCAGCGTCATCGGGGTTTTAGGCGGGGAGCTGTTTTTT. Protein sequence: CASSVIGVLGGELFF.

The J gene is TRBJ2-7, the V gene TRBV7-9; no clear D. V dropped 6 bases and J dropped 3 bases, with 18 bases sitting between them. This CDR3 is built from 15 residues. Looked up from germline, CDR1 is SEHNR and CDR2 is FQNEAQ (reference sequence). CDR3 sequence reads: CASSPGRGMDYEQYF. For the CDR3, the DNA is TGTGCCAGCAGTCCTGGTCGAGGCATGGACTACGAGCAGTACTTC.

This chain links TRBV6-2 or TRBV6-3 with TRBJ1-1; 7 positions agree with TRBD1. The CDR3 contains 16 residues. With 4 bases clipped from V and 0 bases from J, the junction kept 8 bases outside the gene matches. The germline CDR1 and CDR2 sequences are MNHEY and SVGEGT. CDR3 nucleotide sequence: TGTGCCAGCAGTTCCGGGACAGACAGCATGAACACTGAAGCTTTCTTT. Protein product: CASSSGTDSMNTEAFF.

In DNA, the CDR3 is TGTGCCAGCAGCCCAACTCGCGGTGAGCAGTTCTTC. Amino acid sequence: CASSPTRGEQFF. The gene calls are TRBV11-2 and TRBJ2-1; no clear D. The germline V and J ends were trimmed by 5 bases and 9 bases, with 11 bases remaining between them. The CDR3 extends over 12 amino acids. CDR1 is SGHAT, CDR2 FQNNGV, per germline.

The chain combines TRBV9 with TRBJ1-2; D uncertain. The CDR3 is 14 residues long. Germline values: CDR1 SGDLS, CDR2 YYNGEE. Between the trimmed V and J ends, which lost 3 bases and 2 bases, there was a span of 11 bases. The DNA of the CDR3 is TGTGCCAGCAGCGGCCCCAACGGGAACTATGGCTACACCTTC. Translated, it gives CASSGPNGNYGYTF.

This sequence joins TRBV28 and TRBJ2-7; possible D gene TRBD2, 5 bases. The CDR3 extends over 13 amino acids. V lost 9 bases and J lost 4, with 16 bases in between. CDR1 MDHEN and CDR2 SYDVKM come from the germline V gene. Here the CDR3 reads CARIKLGAYEQYF. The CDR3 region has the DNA TGTGCCAGGATTAAACTAGGCGCATACGAGCAGTACTTC.

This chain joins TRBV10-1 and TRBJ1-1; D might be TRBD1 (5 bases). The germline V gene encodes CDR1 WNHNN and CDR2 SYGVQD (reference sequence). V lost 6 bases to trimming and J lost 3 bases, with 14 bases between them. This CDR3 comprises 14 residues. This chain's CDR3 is CASSVSRGDTEAFF. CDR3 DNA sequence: TGCGCCAGCAGCGTCTCAAGGGGTGACACTGAAGCTTTCTTT.